These 24 T cell receptor beta chains share one sample of origin, sequenced in a study of molecular identifiers for immune sequencing clone quantification. From the PCR reads, TCRdb called clonotypes with MiXCR, one entry per CDR3 protein. The sample lists hundreds of thousands of distinct CDR3 sequences, about 25% occurring once. The specimen sequenced was naive CD8+ T cells from blood, with Jurkat cell RNA spiked in. The subset here: FACS-sorted CD8+CD4-CCR7+CD45RA+ naive T cells. Receptors originate from a human donor in good health. Some libraries in this study had Jurkat cell RNA spiked in.

J is TRBJ1-1 and V is TRBV4-3; maybe TRBD1 (6 bases). V lost 3 bases, J lost 5 bases, and 22 bases lay in between. Germline CDR1 is LGHNA and CDR2 is YSLEER. The CDR3 runs to 17 residues. CDR3 in DNA: TGCGCCAGCAGCCAGGAGGCTCGGGGGGCGCGATGGACTGAAGCTTTCTTT. Translated, it gives CASSQEARGARWTEAFF.

In this sample, this clonotype turned up a few times. This sequence may be a read error, since a much larger clone differs from it by one base. The J gene is TRBJ2-7, the V gene TRBV7-2; maybe TRBD1 (6 bases). V lost 0 bases and J lost 2, with 14 bases in between. CDR1 is SGHTA, CDR2 FQGNSA, per germline. The CDR3 is made up of 16 amino acids. The CDR3 DNA follows: TGTGCCAGCAGCTTAGCCCTTAGGACAGACGCCTACGAGCAGTACTTC. It translates to CASSLALRTDAYEQYF.

This clonotype was seen only a few times. J is TRBJ2-2 and V is TRBV6-5; D is perhaps TRBD2 (5 bases). The germline V gene encodes CDR1 MNHEY and CDR2 SVGAGI. V lost 2 bases to trimming and J lost 4 bases, with 11 bases between them. This CDR3 is built from 15 residues. The CDR3 loop is CASSYRDQFTGELFF. The CDR3 DNA reads TGTGCCAGCAGTTACCGGGATCAGTTCACCGGGGAGCTGTTTTTT.

This clonotype has a handful of counts. J is TRBJ2-2 and V is TRBV11-2; possible D gene TRBD2, 5 bases. From germline, CDR1 is SGHAT and CDR2 FQNNGV. The V gene lost 5 bases and the J gene lost 6 bases, with 13 bases spanning the gap. The CDR3 runs to 14 residues. CDR3 sequence (DNA): TGTGCCAGCAGCCTAACTAGAAACCCCGGGGAGCTGTTTTTT. Protein sequence: CASSLTRNPGELFF.

This clonotype was recorded only once. A read error may explain this, as a much larger clone is one base away. The V gene is TRBV2, the J gene TRBJ1-4, with unresolved D. In germline, CDR1 is SNHLY, CDR2 FYNNEI. The CDR3 has 18 residues. This CDR3 is CASSEALRAVEANEKLLF. The CDR3 DNA is TGTGCCAGCAGTGAAGCGCTTCGGGCGGTGGAAGCTAATGAAAAACTGTTATTT.

The chain is built from TRBV7-9 and TRBJ2-1; D gene unclear. The CDR3 sequence is 20 residues long. Germline CDR1 SEHNR, CDR2 FQNEAQ (reference sequence). V lost 2 bases and J 0 bases, leaving 23 bases between the germline ends. DNA for the CDR3: TGTGCCAGCAGCTTACTAGGGATAGGCGTAGCTGTGAGCTCCTACAATGAGCAGTTCTTC. It is translated as CASSLLGIGVAVSSYNEQFF.

This clonotype was detected ten times or more. The chain employs TRBV19 and TRBJ1-1; the D is unclear. Trimming left V 3 bases short and J 5 bases short, with 10 bases between. CDR3 length: 13 amino acids. In germline, CDR1 is LNHDA, CDR2 SQIVND (reference sequence). The CDR3 nucleotides are TGTGCCAGTAGTATCGTGGGATGGACTGAAGCTTTCTTT. This encodes CASSIVGWTEAFF.

As for this clonotype: A much larger clone lies one base from this, so it may be a read error. The chain has TRBV7-6 and TRBJ2-6; D uncertain. The CDR3 totals 16 residues. Trimming removed 5 bases from V and 0 bases from J, with 11 bases in between. The germline V gene encodes CDR1 SGHVS and CDR2 FNYEAQ. CDR3 residues: CASSKLALSGANVLTF. CDR3 DNA sequence: TGTGCCAGCAGCAAACTGGCACTCTCTGGGGCCAACGTCCTGACTTTC.

This clonotype was picked up many times. V and J are TRBV28 and TRBJ2-1; D might be TRBD1 (6 bases). V was shortened by 4 bases and J by 1 base, with 17 bases between the two germline ends. This CDR3 spans 17 amino acids. The germline V gene has CDR1 MDHEN and CDR2 SYDVKM. In DNA form, the CDR3 reads TGTGCCAGCAGTTCCGCCCGGGACAAAAAATCCTACAATGAGCAGTTCTTC. Amino acids: CASSSARDKKSYNEQFF.

In this sample, this clonotype turned up many times. The V and J genes are TRBV12-3 or TRBV12-4 and TRBJ2-3; 11 positions agree with TRBD2. The CDR3 sequence is 15 residues long. The V and J ends lost 6 bases and 6 bases, in that order; junction bases with no gene match: 8. The CDR3 DNA reads as TGTGCCAGCAGCACGACTAGCGGGAAGACGGATACGCAGTATTTT. This encodes CASSTTSGKTDTQYF.

In its sample, this clonotype was seen many times. The J gene is TRBJ2-3, the V gene TRBV27; tentatively, D is TRBD1 (5 bases). V gave up 7 bases and J gave up 3 bases, with 14 bases separating them. CDR1 MNHEY and CDR2 SMNVEV come from the germline V gene (reference sequence). This CDR3 spans 14 amino acids. The CDR3 DNA sequence: TGTGCCAGCACCCACGGAAGGGGTACAGATACGCAGTATTTT. Protein product: CASTHGRGTDTQYF.

With respect to this clonotype: This may be a read error: a much more frequent sequence differs by one nucleotide. This chain joins TRBV20-1 and TRBJ1-1; D not certain. CDR3 size: 14 residues. Germline V gene sequence: CDR1 DFQATT, CDR2 SNEGSKA (reference sequence). In DNA form, the CDR3 reads TGCAGTGCTAGGGAGCTTTTAGGGCCAACTGGAGCTTTCTTT. The encoded protein is CSARELLGPTGAFF.

The chain joins TRBV5-4 to TRBJ2-4; 7 nucleotides match TRBD1. V shed 5 bases and J 4 bases; nucleotides not matched to a gene: 6. This CDR3 region has 14 residues. From germline, CDR1 is SGHNT and CDR2 YYREEE (reference sequence). CDR3 sequence reads: CASSSAQGKNIQYF. The CDR3 DNA reads TGTGCCAGCAGTTCAGCACAGGGGAAAAACATTCAGTACTTC.

This clonotype has at least ten counts. The rearrangement joins TRBV25-1 to TRBJ2-7; a possible D gene is TRBD2 (5 bases). Trimming pared 5 bases from V and 4 bases from J, leaving 12 bases between. The CDR3 totals 13 residues. Germline-derived CDR1 and CDR2 are MGHDK and SYGVNS. The CDR3: CASSPGFTYEQYF. The CDR3 DNA sequence: TGTGCCAGCAGTCCGGGGTTCACGTACGAGCAGTACTTC.

As regards this clonotype: Possible read error: a much larger clone is one base away. The chain uses TRBV10-3 and TRBJ1-2; D ambiguous. Per germline, CDR1 ENHRY and CDR2 SYGVKD. With 2 bases removed from V and 3 bases from J, the gap between germline ends came to 4 bases. The length of the CDR3 is 12 residues. The CDR3 region is CAISEPYYGYTF. CDR3 nucleotide sequence: TGTGCCATCAGTGAGCCTTACTATGGCTACACCTTC.

This clonotype was detected only a few times. The V gene is TRBV5-8, the J gene TRBJ1-2; D is unclear. Trimming removed 0 bases at V and 5 bases at J, with 11 bases between. The CDR3 spans 14 residues. CDR1 SGHTS and CDR2 YDEGEE come from the germline V gene. The CDR3 loop reads CASSLAGPQYGYTF. Written as DNA, the CDR3 is TGTGCCAGCAGCTTGGCCGGACCCCAATATGGCTACACCTTC. Full variable domain (remainder filled in from reference TRBV5-8 and TRBJ1-2): EAGVTQSPTHLIKTRGQQATLRCSPISGHTSVYWYQQALGLGLQFLLWYDEGEERNRGNFPPRFSGRQFPNYSSELNVNALELEDSALYLCASSLAGPQYGYTFGSGTRLTVV.

This clonotype has more than one count but fewer than ten. The V gene is TRBV12-2, the J gene TRBJ2-6; TRBD1 is the table's D call and was not checked against the DNA. TRBV12-2 is assigned pseudogene status. There are 19 residues in the CDR3. Written as DNA, the CDR3 is TGTGCAAGTCGCTTCCCCGACAGGTGGGGATTAAGTGGGGCCAACGTCCTGACTTTC. It encodes CASRFPDRWGLSGANVLTF.

With respect to this clonotype: Being one base from a much bigger clone, this may be a read error. The chain carries TRBV5-6 and TRBJ2-7; D uncertain. The CDR3 loop spans 14 amino acids. From germline, CDR1 is SGHDT and CDR2 YYEEEE. CDR3 amino acids: CASSLVQSYYGQYF. In DNA, the CDR3 is TGTGCCAGCAGCTTGGTGCAGTCCTACTACGGGCAGTACTTC.

This clonotype was detected many times. The chain recombines TRBV20-1 with TRBJ1-1; 7 nucleotides match TRBD1. This CDR3 has 14 residues. Trimming at V came to 8 bases and at J to 0 bases, leaving 9 bases not matched to a gene. Germline CDR1 and CDR2: DFQATT and SNEGSKA (reference sequence). CDR3 DNA sequence: TGCAGTTCGAGCGAGACAGGGTTGAACACTGAAGCTTTCTTT. Its translation is CSSSETGLNTEAFF.

CDR3 nucleotides: TGTGCCAGCAGCGAGGGAGTGGGGCAGGGTCACCCCCTATCCTACGAGCAGTACTTC. As protein: CASSEGVGQGHPLSYEQYF. V is TRBV7-6 and J is TRBJ2-7; D may match TRBD1 or TRBD2 (5 bases each). Germline lookup yields CDR1 SGHVS and CDR2 FNYEAQ. The CDR3 contains 19 residues. Trimming pared 5 bases from V and 1 base from J, leaving 27 bases between. Full variable domain (missing parts from reference TRBV7-6 and TRBJ2-7): GAGVSQSPRYKVTKRGQDVALRCDPISGHVSLYWYRQALGQGPEFLTYFNYEAQQDKSGLPNDRFSAERPEGSISTLTIQRTEQRDSAMYRCASSEGVGQGHPLSYEQYFGPGTRLTVT.

This chain connects TRBV12-3 or TRBV12-4 to TRBJ2-3, with D possibly matching TRBD1 (5 bases). The CDR3 loop spans 13 amino acids. Trimming pared 8 bases from V and 6 bases from J, leaving 15 bases between. The CDR3, as DNA: TGTGCCAGCCGATTACCGTCAGGGGATACGCAGTATTTT. Amino acids: CASRLPSGDTQYF.

This clonotype showed up many times. V gene TRBV7-9 combines with J gene TRBJ2-4; possibly TRBD2 for D (6 bases). Trimming took off 5 bases at V and 2 bases at J, with 13 bases between the two ends. CDR3 length equals 15 residues. Germline CDR1 SEHNR, CDR2 FQNEAQ (reference sequence). The chain's CDR3 is CASSPSAGSKNIQYF. The CDR3 DNA reads as TGTGCCAGCAGCCCCAGCGCGGGGTCCAAAAACATTCAGTACTTC.

The rearrangement joins TRBV19 to TRBJ1-5, with D possibly matching TRBD1 (5 bases). The CDR3 runs to 14 residues. Germline loops: CDR1 LNHDA, CDR2 SQIVND (reference sequence). V was cut by 9 bases and J by 5 bases, with 17 bases left in between. Here the CDR3 reads CASHLGDGDQPQHF. The CDR3 DNA follows: TGTGCCAGCCACTTGGGGGACGGGGATCAGCCCCAGCATTTT.

In its sample, this clonotype was seen many times. The chain has TRBV12-3 or TRBV12-4 and TRBJ2-5; possibly TRBD2 for D (6 bases). The V and J ends lost 3 bases and 6 bases respectively, with 11 bases between them. The CDR3 has 13 amino acids. This chain's CDR3 is CASSFVGRKTQYF. In DNA, the CDR3 is TGTGCCAGCAGTTTCGTAGGGAGGAAGACCCAGTACTTC.